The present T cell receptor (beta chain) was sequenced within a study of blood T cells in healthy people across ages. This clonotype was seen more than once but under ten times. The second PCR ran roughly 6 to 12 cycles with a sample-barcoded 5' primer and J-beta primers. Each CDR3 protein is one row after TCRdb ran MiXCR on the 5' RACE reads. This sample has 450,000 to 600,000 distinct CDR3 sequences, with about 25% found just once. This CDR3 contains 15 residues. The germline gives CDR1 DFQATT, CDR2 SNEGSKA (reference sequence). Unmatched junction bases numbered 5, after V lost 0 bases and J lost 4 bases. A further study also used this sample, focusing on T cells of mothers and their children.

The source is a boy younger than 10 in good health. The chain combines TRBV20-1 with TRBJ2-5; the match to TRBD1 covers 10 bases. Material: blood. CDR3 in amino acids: CSARDKTGGGETQYF. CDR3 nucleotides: TGCAGTGCTAGAGATAAGACAGGGGGCGGAGAGACCCAGTACTTC.